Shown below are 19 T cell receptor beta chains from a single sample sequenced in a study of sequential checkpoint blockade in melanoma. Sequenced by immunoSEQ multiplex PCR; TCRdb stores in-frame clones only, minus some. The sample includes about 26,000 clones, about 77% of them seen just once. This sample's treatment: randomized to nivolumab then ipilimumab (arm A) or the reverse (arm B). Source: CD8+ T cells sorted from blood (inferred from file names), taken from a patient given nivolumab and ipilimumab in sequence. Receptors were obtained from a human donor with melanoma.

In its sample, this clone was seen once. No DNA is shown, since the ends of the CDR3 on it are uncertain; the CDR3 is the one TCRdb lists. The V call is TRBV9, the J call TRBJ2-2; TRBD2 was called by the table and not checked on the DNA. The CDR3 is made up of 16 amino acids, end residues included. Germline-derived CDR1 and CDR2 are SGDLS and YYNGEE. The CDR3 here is CASSVASGRGTGELFF.

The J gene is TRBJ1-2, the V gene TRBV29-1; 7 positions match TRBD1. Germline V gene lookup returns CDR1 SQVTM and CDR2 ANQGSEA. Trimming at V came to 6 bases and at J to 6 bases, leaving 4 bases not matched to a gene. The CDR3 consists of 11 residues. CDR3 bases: TGCAGCGTAACCGGGACAGATGGCTACACCTTC. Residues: CSVTGTDGYTF.

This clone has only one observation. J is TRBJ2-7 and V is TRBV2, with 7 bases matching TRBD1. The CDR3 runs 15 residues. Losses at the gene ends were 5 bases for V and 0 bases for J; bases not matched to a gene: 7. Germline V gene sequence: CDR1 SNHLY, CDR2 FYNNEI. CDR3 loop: CASSPWTGSSYEQYF. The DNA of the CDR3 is TGTGCCAGCAGTCCTTGGACAGGAAGCTCCTACGAGCAGTACTTC.

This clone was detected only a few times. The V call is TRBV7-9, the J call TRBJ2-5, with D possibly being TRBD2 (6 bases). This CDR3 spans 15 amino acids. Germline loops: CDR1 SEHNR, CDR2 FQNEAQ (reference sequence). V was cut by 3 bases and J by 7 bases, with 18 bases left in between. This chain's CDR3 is CASSFQRVVEGTQYF. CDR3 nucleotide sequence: TGTGCCAGCAGCTTTCAGCGGGTTGTAGAAGGGACCCAGTACTTC.

The CDR3 sequence is CASSLALYEQYF. DNA of the CDR3: TGTGCCAGCAGCTTGGCCCTATACGAGCAGTACTTC. The chain couples TRBV5-6 to TRBJ2-7; no firm D call. CDR3 length: 12 residues. Germline CDR1 reads SGHDT; CDR2 reads YYEEEE. V lost 0 bases and J lost 4, with 5 bases in between.

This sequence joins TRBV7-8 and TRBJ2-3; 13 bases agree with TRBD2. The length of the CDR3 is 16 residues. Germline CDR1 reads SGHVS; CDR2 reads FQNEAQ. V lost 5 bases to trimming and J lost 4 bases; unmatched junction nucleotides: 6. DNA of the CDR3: TGTGCCAGCAGCCCAGGGACTAGCGGGGTTGCAGATACGCAGTATTTT. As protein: CASSPGTSGVADTQYF.

CDR3 in DNA: TGTGCCAGCTCATTCGACAGGGCTGCGGAGACCCAGTACTTC. This translates into CASSFDRAAETQYF. This chain uses TRBV18 with TRBJ2-5; 7 positions match TRBD1. Trimming cost V 5 bases and J 5 bases; bases outside gene matches: 8. Per the germline V gene, CDR1 is KGHSH and CDR2 is LQKENI. The CDR3 is 14 residues long.

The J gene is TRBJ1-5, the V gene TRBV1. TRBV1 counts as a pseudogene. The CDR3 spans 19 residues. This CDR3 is CTSSQIFTAGTLEDQPQHF. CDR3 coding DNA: TGCACCAGCAGCCAGATCTTTACGGCGGGAACACTAGAGGATCAGCCCCAGCATTTT.

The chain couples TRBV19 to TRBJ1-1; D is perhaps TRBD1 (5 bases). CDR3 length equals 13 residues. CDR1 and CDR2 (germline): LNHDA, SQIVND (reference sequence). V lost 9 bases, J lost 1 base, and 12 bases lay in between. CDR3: CASSPGGNTEAFF. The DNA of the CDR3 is TGTGCCAGCTCACCCGGGGGGAACACTGAAGCTTTCTTT.

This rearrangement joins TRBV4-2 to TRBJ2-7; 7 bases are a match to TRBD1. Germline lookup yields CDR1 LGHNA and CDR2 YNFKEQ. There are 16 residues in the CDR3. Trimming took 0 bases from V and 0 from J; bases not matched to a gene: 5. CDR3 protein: CASSQEGGEGSYEQYF. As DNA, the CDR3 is TGTGCCAGCAGCCAAGAAGGGGGCGAGGGCTCCTACGAGCAGTACTTC.

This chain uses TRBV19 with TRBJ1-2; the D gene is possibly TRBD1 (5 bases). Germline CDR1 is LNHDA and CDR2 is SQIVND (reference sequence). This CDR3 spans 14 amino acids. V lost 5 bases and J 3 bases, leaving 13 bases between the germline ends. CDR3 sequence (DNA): TGTGCCAGTAGTCCAGCAGGGCCCTACTATGGCTACACCTTC. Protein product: CASSPAGPYYGYTF.

CDR3 DNA sequence: TGCGCCAGCAGCCAGGGGGGGTTGGGCCACGAGCAGTACTTC. Translated: CASSQGGLGHEQYF. This chain links TRBV4-3 with TRBJ2-7; TRBD2 matches at 7 bases. Germline V gene sequence: CDR1 LGHNA, CDR2 YSLEER. The trim removed 3 bases at V and 5 bases at J, leaving 7 bases unmatched. The CDR3 has 14 residues.

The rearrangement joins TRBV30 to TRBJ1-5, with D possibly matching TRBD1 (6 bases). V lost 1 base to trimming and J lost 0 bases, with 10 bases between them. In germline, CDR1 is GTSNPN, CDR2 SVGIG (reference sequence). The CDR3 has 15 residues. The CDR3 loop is CAWSEGGYSNQPQHF. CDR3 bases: TGTGCCTGGAGTGAAGGGGGTTATAGCAATCAGCCCCAGCATTTT. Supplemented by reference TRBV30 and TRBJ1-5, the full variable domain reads SQTIHQWPATLVQPVGSPLSLECTVEGTSNPNLYWYRQAAGRGLQLLFYSVGIGQISSEVPQNLSASRPQDRQFILSSKKLLLSDSGFYLCAWSEGGYSNQPQHFGDGTRLSIL.

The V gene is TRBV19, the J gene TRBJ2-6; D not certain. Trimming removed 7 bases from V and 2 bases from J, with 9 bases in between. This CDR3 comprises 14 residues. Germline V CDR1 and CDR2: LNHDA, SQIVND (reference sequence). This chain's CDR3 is CASTVSAGANVLTF. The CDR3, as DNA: TGTGCCAGTACAGTCAGTGCTGGGGCCAACGTCCTGACTTTC.

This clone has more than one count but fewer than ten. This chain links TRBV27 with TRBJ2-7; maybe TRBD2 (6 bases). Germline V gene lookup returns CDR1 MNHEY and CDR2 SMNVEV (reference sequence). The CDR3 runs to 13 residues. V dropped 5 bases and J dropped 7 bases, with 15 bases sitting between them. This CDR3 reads CASSPLVGGEQYF. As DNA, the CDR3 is TGTGCCAGCAGTCCACTGGTGGGGGGAGAGCAGTACTTC.

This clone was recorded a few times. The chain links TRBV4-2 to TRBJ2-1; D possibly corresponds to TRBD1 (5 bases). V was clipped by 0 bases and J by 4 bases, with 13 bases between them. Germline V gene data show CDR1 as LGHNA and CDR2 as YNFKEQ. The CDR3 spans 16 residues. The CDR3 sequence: CASSQETGGRYNEQFF. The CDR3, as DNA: TGTGCCAGCAGCCAAGAAACAGGTGGTCGGTACAATGAGCAGTTCTTC.

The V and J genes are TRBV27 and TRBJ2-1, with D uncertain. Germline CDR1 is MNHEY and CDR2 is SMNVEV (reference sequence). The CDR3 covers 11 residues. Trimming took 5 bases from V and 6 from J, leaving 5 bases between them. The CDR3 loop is CASSQFNEQFF. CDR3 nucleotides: TGTGCCAGCAGTCAATTCAATGAGCAGTTCTTC.

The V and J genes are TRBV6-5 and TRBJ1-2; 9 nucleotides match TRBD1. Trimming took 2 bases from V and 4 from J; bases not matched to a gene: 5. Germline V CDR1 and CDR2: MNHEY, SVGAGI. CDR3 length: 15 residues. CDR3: CASSYGQGLFYGYTF. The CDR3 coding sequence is TGTGCCAGCAGTTACGGACAGGGGCTCTTCTATGGCTACACCTTC.

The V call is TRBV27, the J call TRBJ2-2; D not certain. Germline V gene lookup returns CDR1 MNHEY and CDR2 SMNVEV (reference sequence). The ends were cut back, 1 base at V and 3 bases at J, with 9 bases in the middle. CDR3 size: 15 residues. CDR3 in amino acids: CASSLLGPYTGELFF. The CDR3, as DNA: TGTGCCAGCAGTTTATTGGGCCCTTACACCGGGGAGCTGTTTTTT.